The 15 T cell receptor beta chains listed next were all sequenced from one sample in a study of T cell repertoires in cytomegalovirus infection. TCRdb ran MiXCR on the reads and lists one entry per CDR3 protein. The data show about 260,000 distinct CDR3 sequences, roughly 13% seen once. The material sequenced was PBMCs. Receptor source: a human donor in good health (CMV status not recorded). Some clones in this sample may be carry-over from other donors' samples.

This clonotype occurred many times. V is TRBV12-3 or TRBV12-4 and J is TRBJ1-4; possible D gene TRBD1, 5 bases. V lost 1 base and J 5 bases, leaving 8 bases between the germline ends. The CDR3 covers 14 residues. CDR3 nucleotide sequence: TGTGCCAGCAGTTTAGGGGGCACCAATGAAAAACTGTTTTTT. Encoded protein: CASSLGGTNEKLFF.

This clonotype was counted a few times. J is TRBJ2-7 and V is TRBV7-6; the D gene is possibly TRBD1 (5 bases). V lost 1 base to trimming and J lost 0 bases, with 10 bases between them. In germline, CDR1 is SGHVS, CDR2 FNYEAQ. This CDR3 spans 15 amino acids. The CDR3 loop is CASSLEQASSYEQYF. The DNA of the CDR3 is TGTGCCAGCAGCTTAGAACAGGCGAGCTCCTACGAGCAGTACTTC.

The chain has TRBV28 and TRBJ1-1, with 10 positions matching TRBD1. The germline V gene encodes CDR1 MDHEN and CDR2 SYDVKM. CDR3 size: 17 residues. Trimming took 5 bases from V and 1 from J; bases not matched to a gene: 10. The CDR3 DNA reads as TGTGCCAGCAGTCCCGGGACAGGGGACGGGCGGAACACTGAAGCTTTCTTT. As protein: CASSPGTGDGRNTEAFF.

This clonotype came up a few times. V usage is TRBV15 and J usage is TRBJ1-2; D is uncertain. This CDR3 spans 14 amino acids. Germline assignment: CDR1 LNHNV and CDR2 YYDKDF (reference sequence). The V end was cut by 0 bases, the J end by 1 base, with 6 bases between. This CDR3 reads CATSRDLVNYGYTF. The CDR3 nucleotides are TGTGCCACCAGCAGAGATCTTGTTAACTATGGCTACACCTTC.

This clonotype was recorded many times. The chain links TRBV7-8 to TRBJ2-1; the D call may be TRBD1 or TRBD2 (6 bases each). Trimming left V 5 bases short and J 3 bases short, with 14 bases between. This CDR3 region has 15 residues. Per the germline V gene, CDR1 is SGHVS and CDR2 is FQNEAQ. CDR3 loop: CASSPPGGVYNEQFF. The CDR3 region has the DNA TGTGCCAGCAGCCCCCCCGGGGGCGTCTACAATGAGCAGTTCTTC.

This clonotype was observed at least ten times. This chain uses TRBV7-8 with TRBJ2-7; possible D gene TRBD2, 5 bases. Germline values: CDR1 SGHVS, CDR2 FQNEAQ. The CDR3 is 16 amino acids. The ends were cut back, 5 bases at V and 1 base at J, with 18 bases in the middle. The CDR3 DNA reads TGTGCCAGCAGCCCCTTAGCGTCCGGCCTATCCTACGAGCAGTACTTC. Translation: CASSPLASGLSYEQYF.

The V and J genes are TRBV10-3 and TRBJ1-2; D is perhaps TRBD1 (5 bases). There are 15 residues in the CDR3. Looked up from germline, CDR1 is ENHRY and CDR2 is SYGVKD. Deletions cut 11 bases from V and 4 bases from J, with 23 bases between. The CDR3 DNA is TGTGCCTCACGCGGGGGGGACGGACTCACCTATGGCTACACCTTC. It is translated as CASRGGDGLTYGYTF.

This chain uses TRBV7-6 with TRBJ2-4, with TRBD1 identical over 8 bases. CDR1 and CDR2 from the germline V gene are SGHVS and FNYEAQ. V trimming: 3 bases; J trimming: 5 bases; junction bases outside the gene matches: 0. The CDR3 sequence is 13 residues long. The CDR3: CASSLTGENIQYF. In DNA form, the CDR3 reads TGTGCCAGCAGCTTGACAGGGGAAAACATTCAGTACTTC.

The chain is built from TRBV29-1 and TRBJ2-6; 11 bases agree with TRBD1. V gave up 7 bases and J gave up 4 bases; unmatched junction bases: 6. The germline CDR1 and CDR2 sequences are SQVTM and ANQGSEA. This CDR3 is built from 15 residues. CDR3 nucleotide sequence: TGCAGCGCCGGACAGGGGGCGCCAGGGGCCAACGTCCTGACTTTC. Amino acids: CSAGQGAPGANVLTF.

This clonotype has at least ten counts. The chain uses TRBV25-1 and TRBJ1-1; no clear D. The CDR3 extends over 11 amino acids. Per the germline V gene, CDR1 is MGHDK and CDR2 is SYGVNS. V was cut by 4 bases and J by 4 bases, with 4 bases left in between. The CDR3 reads CASSVLTEAFF. CDR3 nucleotides: TGTGCCAGCAGTGTTCTCACTGAAGCTTTCTTT.

This chain connects TRBV3-1 to TRBJ2-1; D is ambiguous. The CDR3 has 16 amino acids. Germline lookup yields CDR1 LGHDT and CDR2 YNNKEL (reference sequence). Trimming removed 0 bases at V and 0 bases at J, with 9 bases between. In nucleotides, the CDR3 is TGTGCCAGCAGCCAAGAGCCTCCTAGCTCCTACAATGAGCAGTTCTTC. Its protein product is CASSQEPPSSYNEQFF.

This chain uses TRBV24-1 with TRBJ2-3, with a weak D call TRBD2 (6 bases). Germline assignment: CDR1 KGHDR and CDR2 SFDVKD. This CDR3 is built from 16 residues. Trimming cost V 3 bases and J 3 bases, with 15 bases left between them. Here the CDR3 reads CATSDPDPRGTDTQYF. The CDR3 nucleotides read TGTGCCACCAGTGATCCGGACCCACGGGGGACAGATACGCAGTATTTT.

This clonotype appeared many times. The chain is built from TRBV20-1 and TRBJ2-7; 7 bases agree with TRBD1. The CDR3 has 13 residues. Per the germline V gene, CDR1 is DFQATT and CDR2 is SNEGSKA (reference sequence). CDR3 nucleotides: TGCAGCGCACTCGAGACAGGGCTTGGCGAGCAGTACTTC. Protein product: CSALETGLGEQYF.

This clonotype was seen many times. The chain carries TRBV7-6 and TRBJ2-1, with 12 bases fitting TRBD2. The CDR3 contains 16 residues. Germline V gives CDR1 SGHVS, CDR2 FNYEAQ. Trimming removed 2 bases from V and 7 bases from J; junction bases left unmatched: 6. The CDR3 DNA follows: TGTGCCAGCAGCTTAATGCCGACTAGCGGGGGAAATGAGCAGTTCTTC. It yields the protein CASSLMPTSGGNEQFF.

This rearrangement joins TRBV19 to TRBJ1-1, with D unresolved. This CDR3 comprises 16 residues. CDR1 is LNHDA and CDR2 is SQIVND in the germline V gene (reference sequence). V gave up 7 bases and J gave up 1 base, with 19 bases separating them. The CDR3 sequence: CASTPQSRLPNTEAFF. DNA for the CDR3: TGTGCCAGTACGCCCCAGAGCCGGCTCCCGAACACTGAAGCTTTCTTT.